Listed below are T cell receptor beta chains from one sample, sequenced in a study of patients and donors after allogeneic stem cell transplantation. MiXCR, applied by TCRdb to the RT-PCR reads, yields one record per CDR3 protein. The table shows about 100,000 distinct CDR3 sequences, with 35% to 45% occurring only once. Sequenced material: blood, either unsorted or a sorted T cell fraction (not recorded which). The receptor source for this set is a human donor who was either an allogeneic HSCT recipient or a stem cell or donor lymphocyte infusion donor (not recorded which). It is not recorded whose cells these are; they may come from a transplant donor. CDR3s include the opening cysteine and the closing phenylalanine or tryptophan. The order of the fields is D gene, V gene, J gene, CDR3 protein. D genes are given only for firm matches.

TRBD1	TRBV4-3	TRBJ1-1	CASSRQGLSTEAFF
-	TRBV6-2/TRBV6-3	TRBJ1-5	CASTRQGNQPQHF
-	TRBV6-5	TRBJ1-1	CASSYFGGGGAFF
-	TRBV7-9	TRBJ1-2	CASSLDRRGYTF
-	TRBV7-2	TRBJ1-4	CASSLGTARAYEKLFF
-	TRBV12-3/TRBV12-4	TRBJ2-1	CASSPEGAEQFF
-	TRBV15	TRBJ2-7	CATSRDLASYEQYF
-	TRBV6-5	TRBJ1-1	CASSSRTWGTEAFF
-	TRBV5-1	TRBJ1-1	CASSPSTPALNTEAFF
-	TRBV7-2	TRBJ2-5	CASSLSSVTETQYF
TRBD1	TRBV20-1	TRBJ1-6	CSARGGTANSPLHF
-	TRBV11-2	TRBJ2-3	CASSLGRYTDTQYF
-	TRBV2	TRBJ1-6	CASSDEGINSPLHF
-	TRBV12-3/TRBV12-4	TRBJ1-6	CASSFAPVASPLHF
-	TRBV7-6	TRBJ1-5	CASSLGPGVSNQPQHF
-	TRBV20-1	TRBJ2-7	CSARGPWDEQYF
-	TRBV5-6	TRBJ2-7	CASRFVHSYEQYF
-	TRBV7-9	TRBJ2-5	CASSLASGNQETQYF
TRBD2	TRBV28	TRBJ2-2	CATREVGELFF
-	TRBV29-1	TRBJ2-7	CSVVIGAGNYEQYF
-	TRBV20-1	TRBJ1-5	CSARADTRNQPQHF
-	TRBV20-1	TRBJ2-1	CSAKRGAPAEQFF
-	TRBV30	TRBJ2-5	CAWKQETQYF
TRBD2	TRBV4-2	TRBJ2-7	CASSQDPSLAGGPREQYF
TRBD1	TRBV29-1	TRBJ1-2	CSVKKDRANYGYTF
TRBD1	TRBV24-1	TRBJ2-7	CATSDAGTGGEQYF
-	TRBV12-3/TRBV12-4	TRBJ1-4	CASSFGGAIEKLFF
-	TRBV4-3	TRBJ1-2	CASSQDFQGSYGYTF
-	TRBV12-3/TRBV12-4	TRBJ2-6	CASSLGRGSGANVLTF
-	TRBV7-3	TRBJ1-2	CASSPGGGSYGYTF
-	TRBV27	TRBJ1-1	CASSSYRVNTEAFF
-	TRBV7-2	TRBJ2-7	CASSYTGGPYEQYF
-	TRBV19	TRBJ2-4	CASSNGAGADIQYF